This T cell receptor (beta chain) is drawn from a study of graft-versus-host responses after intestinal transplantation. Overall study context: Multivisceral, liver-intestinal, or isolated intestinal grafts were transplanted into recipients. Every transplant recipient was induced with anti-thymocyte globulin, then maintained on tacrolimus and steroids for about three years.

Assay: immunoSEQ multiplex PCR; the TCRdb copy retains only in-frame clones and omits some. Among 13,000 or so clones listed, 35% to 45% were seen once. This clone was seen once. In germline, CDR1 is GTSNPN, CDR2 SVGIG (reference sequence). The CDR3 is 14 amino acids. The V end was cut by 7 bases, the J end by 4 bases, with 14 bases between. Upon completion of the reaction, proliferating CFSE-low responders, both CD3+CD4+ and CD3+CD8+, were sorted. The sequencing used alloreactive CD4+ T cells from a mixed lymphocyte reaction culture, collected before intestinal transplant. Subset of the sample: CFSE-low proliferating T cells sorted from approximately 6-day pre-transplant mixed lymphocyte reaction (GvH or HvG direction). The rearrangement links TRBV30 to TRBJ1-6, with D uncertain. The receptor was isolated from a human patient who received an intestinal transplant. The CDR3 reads CAYEGSLYNSPLHF. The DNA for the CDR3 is TGTGCCTACGAGGGTTCCCTTTATAATTCACCCCTCCACTTT.